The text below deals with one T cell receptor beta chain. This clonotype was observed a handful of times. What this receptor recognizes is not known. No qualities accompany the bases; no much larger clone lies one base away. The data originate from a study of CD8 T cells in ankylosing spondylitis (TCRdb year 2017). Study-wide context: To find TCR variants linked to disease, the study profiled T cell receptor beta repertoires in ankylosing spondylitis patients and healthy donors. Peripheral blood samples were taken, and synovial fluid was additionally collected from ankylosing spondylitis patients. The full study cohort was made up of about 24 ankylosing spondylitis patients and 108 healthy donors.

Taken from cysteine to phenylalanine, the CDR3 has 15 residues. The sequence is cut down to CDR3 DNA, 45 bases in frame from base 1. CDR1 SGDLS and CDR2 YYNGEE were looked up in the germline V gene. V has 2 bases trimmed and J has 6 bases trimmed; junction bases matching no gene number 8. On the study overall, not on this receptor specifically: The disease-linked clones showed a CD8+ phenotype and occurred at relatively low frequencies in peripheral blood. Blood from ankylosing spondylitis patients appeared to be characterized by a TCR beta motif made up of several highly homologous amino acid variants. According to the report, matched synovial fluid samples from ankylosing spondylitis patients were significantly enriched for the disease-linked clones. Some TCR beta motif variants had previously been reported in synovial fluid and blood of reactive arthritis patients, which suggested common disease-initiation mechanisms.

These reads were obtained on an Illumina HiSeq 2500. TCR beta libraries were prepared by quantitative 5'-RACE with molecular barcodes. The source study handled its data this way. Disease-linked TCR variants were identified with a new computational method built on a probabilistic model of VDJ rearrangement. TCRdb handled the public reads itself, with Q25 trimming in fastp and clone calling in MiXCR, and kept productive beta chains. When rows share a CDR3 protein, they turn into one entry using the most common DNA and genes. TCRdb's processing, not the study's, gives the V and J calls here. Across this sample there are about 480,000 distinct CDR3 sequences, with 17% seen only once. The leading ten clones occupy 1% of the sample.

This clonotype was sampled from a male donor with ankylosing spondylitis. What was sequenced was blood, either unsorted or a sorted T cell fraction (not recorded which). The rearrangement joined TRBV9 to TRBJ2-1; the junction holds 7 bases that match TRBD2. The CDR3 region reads CASSVSSTSTNEQFF. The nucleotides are TGTGCCAGCAGCGTTTCGTCGACTAGCACCAATGAGCAGTTCTTC.